The source of this T cell receptor beta chain is a study of T-cell reconstitution after alpha-beta-depleted transplantation in children. V lost 6 bases and J lost 1, with 13 bases in between. The CDR3 spans 15 residues. The V gene's germline CDR1 is MNHNS and CDR2 SASEGT. Unique molecular identifiers featured in how the TCRbeta library was prepared. TCRdb fed the PCR reads into MiXCR, producing one record per CDR3 protein. The sample lists approximately 390,000 distinct CDR3 sequences, about a tenth seen once, with over 4.5% in the top ten. The chain uses TRBV6-1 and TRBJ1-5; possible D gene TRBD1, 6 bases. The sample here was PBMCs from the stem cell graft donor, taken from the stem cell graft. The sequence came from a human donor who donated a stem cell graft to a child with acute myeloid leukemia. The CDR3 loop is CASRPTGLSNQPQHF. CDR3 coding DNA: TGTGCCAGCAGACCAACAGGGTTGAGCAATCAGCCCCAGCATTTT.